Below, 14 T cell receptor beta chains from the same sample are listed, as sequenced in a study of T cells expressing NK-cell markers. Using the 5' RACE reads, TCRdb records one entry per CDR3 protein without DNA. Recorded for this sample: more than 250,000 distinct CDR3 sequences. Sample: blood T cells: a sorted CD56 or NKG2C T cell subset, CD4+ or CD8+ T cells, or bulk PBMC T cells (not recorded which). The receptors shown here come from a young man in good health.

The chain is built from TRBV4-2 and TRBJ2-4; the D call from TCRdb, TRBD2, cannot be confirmed without DNA. The CDR3 totals 13 residues. Germline V gene lookup returns CDR1 LGHNA and CDR2 YNFKEQ. Here the CDR3 reads CASSPREGGPPYF.

The V and J genes are TRBV30 and TRBJ2-7. This CDR3 contains 13 residues. CDR1 and CDR2 (germline): GTSNPN, SVGIG (reference sequence). CDR3 sequence reads: CAWKQRGAYEQYF.

This chain links TRBV6-5 with TRBJ2-3; TCRdb calls TRBD2, which cannot be checked without DNA. Germline V CDR1 and CDR2: MNHEY, SVGAGI. The CDR3 consists of 16 residues. The chain's CDR3 is CASRPRTSGRTDTQYF.

The chain links TRBV27 to TRBJ1-2; TCRdb designates TRBD1, a call that cannot be tested without DNA. The V gene's germline CDR1 is MNHEY and CDR2 SMNVEV (reference sequence). The CDR3 spans 14 residues. CDR3 sequence reads: CASSLLGPWDGYTF.

The genes are TRBV6-1 and TRBJ1-5; TCRdb reports TRBD1, a call that lacks DNA to check it against. Germline assignment: CDR1 MNHNS and CDR2 SASEGT. The CDR3 is made up of 14 amino acids. The CDR3 sequence is CASRTVGNNQPQHF.

V usage is TRBV7-9 and J usage is TRBJ1-3; TCRdb reports TRBD1, a call that lacks DNA to check it against. The germline V gene has CDR1 SEHNR and CDR2 FQNEAQ (reference sequence). The CDR3 runs 15 residues. The CDR3 sequence is CASSLVLGQGGTIYF.

This chain uses TRBV24-1 with TRBJ2-3. Germline loops: CDR1 KGHDR, CDR2 SFDVKD. The CDR3 has 16 residues. The CDR3 here is CATSDFGGASTDTQYF.

The CDR3 region is CASSYPVETISGVSNTEAFF. The chain combines TRBV6-2 or TRBV6-3 with TRBJ1-1; TCRdb proposes TRBD1, but this gene call is untestable without DNA. Looked up from germline, CDR1 is MNHEY and CDR2 is SVGEGT. This CDR3 is built from 20 residues.

The rearrangement links TRBV12-3 or TRBV12-4 to TRBJ2-1; TCRdb's D gene call, TRBD1, goes unchecked for lack of DNA. The CDR3 totals 16 residues. Here the CDR3 reads CASSKRQGGAWNEQFF.

CDR3 protein: CASSRRDTQNIQYF. The chain combines TRBV5-1 with TRBJ2-4; TCRdb's D gene call, TRBD1, goes unchecked for lack of DNA. CDR3 size: 14 residues. Germline V gene sequence: CDR1 SGHRS, CDR2 YFSETQ.

The chain links TRBV9 to TRBJ2-3; TCRdb gives TRBD2 as the D gene, but with no DNA this cannot be confirmed. The CDR3 spans 15 residues. Germline values: CDR1 SGDLS, CDR2 YYNGEE. The CDR3 is CASSVDPRVPYTQYF.

This rearrangement joins TRBV4-3 to TRBJ2-5. This CDR3 has 14 residues. Germline CDR1 LGHNA, CDR2 YSLEER. The CDR3 loop reads CASSQDPTYETQYF.

The rearrangement uses TRBV7-9 and TRBJ2-4. Germline V lookup: CDR1 SEHNR, CDR2 FQNEAQ (reference sequence). The length of the CDR3 is 17 residues. This chain's CDR3 is CASSLVLNSVAKNIQYF.

This chain connects TRBV6-5 to TRBJ2-1; TCRdb's assignment of TRBD2 cannot be checked, as there is no DNA. The germline CDR1 and CDR2 sequences are MNHEY and SVGAGI. This CDR3 has 17 residues. The CDR3 loop is CASRTLGSAGGGNEQFF.